The 18 T cell receptor beta chains listed next were all sequenced from one sample in a study of T cell responses to AZD1222 COVID-19 vaccine. Profiled with immunoSEQ multiplex PCR; TCRdb holds only in-frame clones, not every one. The data hold some 150,000 clones, with roughly 90% observed a single time. The sample here was peripheral blood, taken on day 0 of AZD1222 vaccination. The receptor source for this set is an adult in good health.

The rearrangement uses TRBV18 and TRBJ1-2; unclear D gene. This CDR3 has 18 residues. Looked up from germline, CDR1 is KGHSH and CDR2 is LQKENI. V was pared by 0 bases and J by 0 bases, with 17 bases between. The DNA of the CDR3 is TGTGCCAGCTCACCACCGGTCCCCCTGGGAGCCCCTAACTATGGCTACACCTTC. It codes for CASSPPVPLGAPNYGYTF.

This chain joins TRBV10-3 and TRBJ1-5; D is ambiguous. The CDR3 is 15 residues long. Germline assignment: CDR1 ENHRY and CDR2 SYGVKD. V dropped 10 bases and J dropped 2 bases, with 18 bases sitting between them. CDR3 bases: TGTGCCACCAAGGGAGATGGATTAGGCAATCAGCCCCAGCATTTT. It specifies CATKGDGLGNQPQHF.

This clone occurred a few times. The chain has TRBV15 and TRBJ1-2, with 10 bases that match TRBD1. The CDR3 consists of 17 residues. V shed 3 bases and J 1 base; nucleotides not matched to a gene: 8. Germline V gene sequence: CDR1 LNHNV, CDR2 YYDKDF (reference sequence). CDR3 loop: CATSSHPGQGNNYGYTF. The DNA for the CDR3 is TGTGCCACCAGCAGCCACCCGGGACAGGGGAATAACTATGGCTACACCTTC.

The rearrangement links TRBV19 to TRBJ1-5; D is uncertain. Germline CDR1 is LNHDA and CDR2 is SQIVND (reference sequence). This CDR3 is built from 16 residues. Trimming left V 3 bases short and J 0 bases short, with 12 bases between. The CDR3 here is CASSIATVYSNQPQHF. CDR3 in DNA: TGTGCCAGTAGTATCGCCACGGTCTATAGCAATCAGCCCCAGCATTTT.

This clone was seen once. V and J are TRBV7-2 and TRBJ1-6, with a possible D match to TRBD1 (6 bases). V was shortened by 5 bases and J by 7 bases, with 15 bases between the two germline ends. CDR3 length: 15 amino acids. Germline V gene sequence: CDR1 SGHTA, CDR2 FQGNSA. The CDR3 DNA reads TGTGCCAGCAGCGTGGCCGGGACACAGAATTCACCCCTCCACTTT. It translates to CASSVAGTQNSPLHF.

The genes are TRBV19 and TRBJ1-5; D not certain. This CDR3 is built from 12 residues. V lost 11 bases to trimming and J lost 5 bases, with 13 bases between them. Germline V gene sequence: CDR1 LNHDA, CDR2 SQIVND (reference sequence). The chain's CDR3 is CAGNRGDQPQHF. For the CDR3, the DNA is TGTGCCGGTAATCGTGGGGATCAGCCCCAGCATTTT.

V usage is TRBV27 and J usage is TRBJ1-5; unclear D gene. Germline V CDR1 and CDR2: MNHEY, SMNVEV (reference sequence). This CDR3 spans 11 amino acids. Trimming took off 11 bases at V and 6 bases at J, with 11 bases between the two ends. In DNA form, the CDR3 reads TGTGCCGCGCGACCAAGTCAGCCCCAGCATTTT. It translates to CAARPSQPQHF.

The V call is TRBV2, the J call TRBJ2-1; D not resolved. The CDR3 has 11 residues. With 5 bases removed from V and 11 bases from J, the gap between germline ends came to 10 bases. The germline V gene has CDR1 SNHLY and CDR2 FYNNEI. The CDR3 nucleotides are TGTGCCAGCAGTATCGGCTACAAGCAGTTCTTC. Translating gives CASSIGYKQFF.

The V and J genes are TRBV7-8 and TRBJ2-7; 11 bases agree with TRBD2. V lost 4 bases, J lost 4 bases, and 3 bases stayed unmatched. Germline V gives CDR1 SGHVS, CDR2 FQNEAQ. This CDR3 comprises 14 residues. This CDR3 is CASSSLAGGYEQYF. The CDR3 bases are TGTGCCAGCAGCTCTTTAGCGGGAGGGTACGAGCAGTACTTC.

The chain employs TRBV25-1 and TRBJ1-1; 11 bases line up with TRBD1. This CDR3 comprises 16 residues. CDR1 and CDR2 (germline): MGHDK, SYGVNS. Trimming cost V 4 bases and J 10 bases; bases outside gene matches: 14. The CDR3 nucleotides read TGTGCCAGCAGTGGGCCAGGACAGGGGGCGGGGGTGGCAGCTTTCTTT. Protein sequence: CASSGPGQGAGVAAFF.

This sequence joins TRBV21-1 and TRBJ1-1. TRBV21-1 is a listed pseudogene. This CDR3 is 18 amino acids long. The DNA of the CDR3 is TGTGCCAGATCTCCCTTGGGCAGGCCTAAGGGCATGAACACTGAAGCTTTCTTT. Amino acids: CARSPLGRPKGMNTEAFF.

This clone was recorded only once. The chain combines TRBV5-4 with TRBJ2-3; D possibly corresponds to TRBD2 (6 bases). V lost 4 bases and J 2 bases, leaving 20 bases between the germline ends. Germline V gives CDR1 SGHNT, CDR2 YYREEE (reference sequence). This CDR3 comprises 17 residues. The CDR3 sequence is CASSPEFAGLSTDTQYF. The CDR3 region has the DNA TGTGCCAGCAGCCCCGAATTCGCGGGACTTTCCACAGATACGCAGTATTTT.

The chain joins TRBV28 to TRBJ1-3; 7 bases match TRBD1. Trimming removed 6 bases from V and 0 bases from J; junction bases left unmatched: 11. In germline, CDR1 is MDHEN, CDR2 SYDVKM. This CDR3 has 17 residues. The CDR3 sequence is CASSSNRDRLSGNTIYF. CDR3 DNA sequence: TGTGCCAGCAGCTCCAACCGGGACAGACTCTCTGGAAACACCATATATTTT.

The chain carries TRBV7-2 and TRBJ1-6, with 7 positions matching TRBD1. The CDR3 consists of 13 residues. Trimming cost V 6 bases and J 9 bases; bases outside gene matches: 5. CDR1 and CDR2 (germline): SGHTA, FQGNSA. This chain's CDR3 is CASSRQGVSPLHF. For the CDR3, the DNA is TGTGCCAGCAGTAGGCAGGGGGTTTCACCCCTCCACTTT. Supplemented by reference TRBV7-2 and TRBJ1-6, the full variable domain reads GAGVSQSPSNKVTEKGKDVELRCDPISGHTALYWYRQSLGQGLEFLIYFQGNSAPDKSGLPSDRFSAERTGGSVSTLTIQRTQQEDSAVYLCASSRQGVSPLHFGNGTRLTVT.

As DNA, the CDR3 is TGCAGCGTTGTGTCAGTCAGCTCCTACGAGCAGTACTTC. Protein product: CSVVSVSSYEQYF. The genes are TRBV29-1 and TRBJ2-7; D remains ambiguous. The CDR3 is made up of 13 amino acids. CDR1 is SQVTM, CDR2 ANQGSEA, per germline. V gave up 4 bases and J gave up 0 bases, with 10 bases separating them.

The rearrangement uses TRBV4-3 and TRBJ2-1; perhaps TRBD1 as D (5 bases). V lost 0 bases and J 9 bases, leaving 15 bases between the germline ends. CDR3 length: 15 residues. Germline CDR1 and CDR2: LGHNA and YSLEER. As DNA, the CDR3 is TGCGCCAGCAGCCAAGACTCAGGGCCTAGAGGTGAGCAGTTCTTC. Protein sequence: CASSQDSGPRGEQFF.

The chain recombines TRBV12-3 or TRBV12-4 with TRBJ1-1; weak D call: TRBD1 (5 bases). This CDR3 comprises 12 residues. The ends were cut back, 5 bases at V and 9 bases at J, with 13 bases in the middle. Written as DNA, the CDR3 is TGTGCCAGCAGTGCCCCTGGGGGGAAAGCTTTCTTT. Encoded protein: CASSAPGGKAFF.

Here the CDR3 reads CASSRLSPSTDTQYF. CDR3 DNA sequence: TGCGCCAGCAGCAGGTTAAGTCCAAGCACAGATACGCAGTATTTT. The chain uses TRBV5-1 and TRBJ2-3; D is undetermined. Trimming cost V 4 bases and J 0 bases, with 12 bases left between them. The CDR3 is 15 amino acids. Germline V gene lookup returns CDR1 SGHRS and CDR2 YFSETQ.